A single sample is the source of the 16 T cell receptor beta chains below, sequenced in a study of neurological immune-mediated disorders. Documented time point: longitudinal time-point 1 (baseline). TCRdb reprocessed the 5' RACE reads with MiXCR, giving one entry per CDR3 protein. This table has tens of thousands of distinct CDR3 sequences, about 10% appearing once. The sample taken for sequencing was PBMCs. All receptors come from a male donor with HTLV-1-associated myelopathy (HAM/TSP).

This clonotype was recorded at least ten times. The chain has TRBV4-3 and TRBJ1-2; TRBD1 might be the D (5 bases). CDR3 length: 16 residues. Deletions cut 0 bases from V and 2 bases from J, with 13 bases between. Per the germline V gene, CDR1 is LGHNA and CDR2 is YSLEER. The DNA for the CDR3 is TGCGCCAGCAGCCAAGATTGGGGGGGGAGGAACTATGGCTACACCTTC. Its protein product is CASSQDWGGRNYGYTF.

This clonotype appeared many times. This rearrangement joins TRBV2 to TRBJ2-5; D possibly matches TRBD1 or TRBD2 (5 bases each). Germline lookup yields CDR1 SNHLY and CDR2 FYNNEI. V was clipped by 5 bases and J by 5 bases, with 12 bases between them. The CDR3 is 13 amino acids. CDR3 in amino acids: CASSRGDGETQYF. The CDR3 nucleotides are TGTGCCAGCAGTCGTGGGGACGGGGAGACCCAGTACTTC.

This clonotype was seen only a few times. This may arise from a read error, as a much more abundant clone is one base away. The chain couples TRBV6-6 to TRBJ2-1; tentative D call: TRBD2 (6 bases). Per germline, CDR1 MNHNY and CDR2 SVGAGI (reference sequence). This CDR3 has 14 amino acids. The CDR3 DNA is TGTGTCAGCATCGAGGGGCTAGCGAACAATGAGCAGTTCTTC. Its translation: CVSIEGLANNEQFF.

This clonotype was found many times. V is TRBV7-2 and J is TRBJ2-7; D possibly corresponds to TRBD2 (5 bases). This CDR3 spans 14 amino acids. Germline CDR1 is SGHTA and CDR2 is FQGNSA. Trimming cost V 1 base and J 3 bases, with 10 bases left between them. CDR3 nucleotides: TGTGCCAGCAGCTTAGGAGGGTCACACTACGAGCAGTACTTC. It codes for CASSLGGSHYEQYF.

Many counts were recorded for this clonotype. CDR3 coding DNA: TGCAGTGCTAGAGCTCCAGGGGGCTACGAGCAGTACTTC. It encodes CSARAPGGYEQYF. The rearrangement joins TRBV20-1 to TRBJ2-7; TRBD1 aligns across 7 bases. Germline V CDR1 and CDR2: DFQATT, SNEGSKA (reference sequence). The J segment lost 3 bases and the V segment lost 1 base, leaving 3 bases of the junction unmatched. CDR3 length: 13 residues.

This clonotype was recorded at least ten times. The rearrangement uses TRBV7-9 and TRBJ1-1; D perhaps matches TRBD1 (5 bases). V was trimmed by 7 bases and J by 1 base, leaving 10 bases between them. The CDR3 has 13 residues. Germline V gene sequence: CDR1 SEHNR, CDR2 FQNEAQ (reference sequence). In nucleotides, the CDR3 is TGTGCCAGCACCTATACAGGGAACACTGAAGCTTTCTTT. Translating gives CASTYTGNTEAFF.

This clonotype came up many times. The chain combines TRBV30 with TRBJ1-2; maybe TRBD1 (5 bases). CDR1 and CDR2 from the germline V gene are GTSNPN and SVGIG (reference sequence). The length of the CDR3 is 13 residues. V dropped 1 base and J dropped 8 bases, with 14 bases sitting between them. The CDR3 bases are TGTGCCTGGAGTGCACAGGCCTATGCGGGCTACACCTTC. Protein product: CAWSAQAYAGYTF.

This clonotype was detected many times. V gene TRBV6-2 or TRBV6-3 combines with J gene TRBJ2-5; the D is unclear. Germline CDR1 MNHEY, CDR2 SVGEGT. The CDR3 is 11 residues long. V lost 6 bases and J 4 bases, leaving 6 bases between the germline ends. The CDR3 loop reads CASSQGETQYF. CDR3 coding DNA: TGTGCCAGCAGCCAAGGAGAGACCCAGTACTTC.

This clonotype was found many times. The chain employs TRBV6-6 and TRBJ1-4; 9 nucleotides agree with TRBD1. The germline V gene has CDR1 MNHNY and CDR2 SVGAGI (reference sequence). The CDR3 extends over 14 amino acids. V was clipped by 8 bases and J by 7 bases; unmatched bases: 8. CDR3 sequence (DNA): TGTGCCAGCGCCCGGGACAGGGTTATTGAAAAACTGTTTTTT. This encodes CASARDRVIEKLFF.

The rearrangement links TRBV20-1 to TRBJ2-7; 8 nucleotides align to TRBD1. Germline V gene lookup returns CDR1 DFQATT and CDR2 SNEGSKA (reference sequence). The V and J ends lost 8 bases and 7 bases, in that order; junction bases with no gene match: 25. The CDR3 covers 17 residues. Here the CDR3 reads CSSRPRGRGGGSREQYF. CDR3 DNA sequence: TGCAGTTCCCGGCCCAGGGGGCGTGGAGGGGGGTCTAGAGAGCAGTACTTC.

Ten or more counts support this clonotype. J is TRBJ2-1 and V is TRBV30; possible D gene TRBD1, 8 bases. The V gene's germline CDR1 is GTSNPN and CDR2 SVGIG (reference sequence). The CDR3 loop spans 13 amino acids. V was cut by 5 bases and J by 7 bases, with 15 bases left in between. CDR3 loop: CAWDRGLRNEQFF. For the CDR3, the DNA is TGTGCCTGGGACAGGGGACTACGAAATGAGCAGTTCTTC.

This clonotype was seen at least ten times. The chain is built from TRBV29-1 and TRBJ1-1, with unresolved D. V dropped 1 base and J dropped 0 bases, with 6 bases sitting between them. Germline V gene sequence: CDR1 SQVTM, CDR2 ANQGSEA. The CDR3 is made up of 13 amino acids. Here the CDR3 reads CSVEGAMNTEAFF. The CDR3 DNA sequence: TGCAGCGTTGAAGGCGCGATGAACACTGAAGCTTTCTTT.

This clonotype was seen ten or more times. The V call is TRBV20-1, the J call TRBJ2-3; 9 positions agree with TRBD2. The trim removed 1 base at V and 4 bases at J, leaving 9 bases unmatched. Germline CDR1 is DFQATT and CDR2 is SNEGSKA (reference sequence). The length of the CDR3 is 16 residues. CDR3 residues: CSARARTSEWSDTQYF. CDR3 coding DNA: TGCAGTGCTAGAGCCCGGACTAGCGAGTGGTCAGATACGCAGTATTTT.

The sample holds many counts of this clonotype. The chain joins TRBV7-6 to TRBJ1-5; TRBD1 is a possible D gene (6 bases). Germline V gene sequence: CDR1 SGHVS, CDR2 FNYEAQ. The length of the CDR3 is 15 residues. Trimming took 5 bases from V and 6 from J, leaving 17 bases between them. CDR3 sequence (DNA): TGTGCCAGCAGCCTCAATCAGGGGCGCGGTCAGCCCCAGCATTTT. This encodes CASSLNQGRGQPQHF. The whole variable domain, filled in from reference TRBV7-6 and TRBJ1-5, reads GAGVSQSPRYKVTKRGQDVALRCDPISGHVSLYWYRQALGQGPEFLTYFNYEAQQDKSGLPNDRFSAERPEGSISTLTIQRTEQRDSAMYRCASSLNQGRGQPQHFGDGTRLSIL.

This clonotype has ten or more counts. The J gene is TRBJ1-2, the V gene TRBV12-3 or TRBV12-4; no definite D call. V shed 6 bases and J shed 4 bases, with 12 bases lying between them. The CDR3 spans 13 residues. CDR3 residues: CASSRLGSYGYTF. Written as DNA, the CDR3 is TGTGCCAGCAGCCGCCTCGGAAGCTATGGCTACACCTTC.

The chain combines TRBV9 with TRBJ2-3; TRBD2 matches 15 bases. CDR1 and CDR2 from the germline V gene are SGDLS and YYNGEE. V gave up 0 bases and J gave up 5 bases; unmatched junction bases: 7. The length of the CDR3 is 18 residues. CDR3 sequence reads: CASSVGGLAGGVQDTQYF. CDR3 nucleotides: TGTGCCAGCAGCGTAGGGGGACTAGCGGGGGGTGTCCAAGATACGCAGTATTTT.